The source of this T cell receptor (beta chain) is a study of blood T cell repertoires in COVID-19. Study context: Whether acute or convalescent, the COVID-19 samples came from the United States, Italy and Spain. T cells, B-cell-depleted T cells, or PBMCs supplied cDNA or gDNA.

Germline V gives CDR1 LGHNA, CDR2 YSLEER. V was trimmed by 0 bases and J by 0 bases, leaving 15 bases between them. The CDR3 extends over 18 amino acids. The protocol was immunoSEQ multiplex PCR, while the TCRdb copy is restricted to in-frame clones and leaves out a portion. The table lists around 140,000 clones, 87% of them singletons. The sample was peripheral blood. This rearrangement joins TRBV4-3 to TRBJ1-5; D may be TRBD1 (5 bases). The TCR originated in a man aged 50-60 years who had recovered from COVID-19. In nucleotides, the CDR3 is TGCGCCAGCAGCCAAGAGGGTGGGGGGTACCATAGCAATCAGCCCCAGCATTTT. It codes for CASSQEGGGYHSNQPQHF.